The 24 T cell receptor beta chains in this list originate from one sample, sequenced in a study of CD8 T cells in Susac syndrome. An input of 0.5 to 1 ug of RNA was subjected to reverse transcription using random hexamers. TCRdb ran MiXCR on the immunoSEQ multiplex PCR reads and lists one entry per CDR3 protein. The data contain under 150,000 distinct CDR3 sequences, approximately 79% of them singletons. Material: CD8+ T cells from PBMCs. All receptors derive from a human donor with multiple sclerosis.

This chain joins TRBV27 and TRBJ2-1, with 10 bases lining up with TRBD2. CDR3 size: 15 residues. Germline CDR1 and CDR2: MNHEY and SMNVEV (reference sequence). V lost 3 bases and J lost 5; bases outside the gene matches: 4. The CDR3 nucleotides read TGTGCCAGCAGTTTCGGACTAGCGGCTGACAATGAGCAGTTCTTC. Amino acids: CASSFGLAADNEQFF.

V gene TRBV12-3 or TRBV12-4 combines with J gene TRBJ2-1; D is ambiguous. This CDR3 spans 14 amino acids. Trimming took 6 bases from V and 8 from J, leaving 17 bases between them. CDR3 residues: CASSLWDQRDEQFF. The CDR3 region has the DNA TGTGCCAGCAGCTTATGGGATCAACGGGATGAGCAGTTCTTC.

The CDR3 DNA is TGTGCCACCAGTGACCGAGACTCTAATGACAATGAGCAGTTCTTC. It codes for CATSDRDSNDNEQFF. The chain recombines TRBV24-1 with TRBJ2-1; D is unresolved. The germline V gene encodes CDR1 KGHDR and CDR2 SFDVKD. CDR3 length equals 15 residues. Trimming shortened V by 4 bases and J by 5 bases, and 14 bases separated the two germline ends.

The chain employs TRBV7-2 and TRBJ1-3; no definite D call. Trimming removed 8 bases at V and 0 bases at J, with 17 bases between. CDR3 length: 16 amino acids. Germline-derived CDR1 and CDR2 are SGHTA and FQGNSA. The CDR3 reads CASEGWADTSGNTIYF. CDR3 in DNA: TGTGCCAGCGAGGGTTGGGCAGACACCTCTGGAAACACCATATATTTT.

The CDR3 nucleotides read TGCAGCGTCCTCCTGACAGGCCACCCTGGGGAGCAGTACTTC. This sequence encodes CSVLLTGHPGEQYF. The chain links TRBV29-1 to TRBJ2-7; D is possibly TRBD1 (6 bases). The V end lost 6 bases, the J end lost 7 bases, and 22 bases lay between the germline ends. CDR3 length: 14 residues. The germline CDR1 and CDR2 sequences are SQVTM and ANQGSEA.

The chain uses TRBV15 and TRBJ2-7; D possibly corresponds to TRBD1 (6 bases). This CDR3 contains 14 residues. The germline CDR1 and CDR2 sequences are LNHNV and YYDKDF (reference sequence). V gave up 0 bases and J gave up 5 bases, with 11 bases separating them. This CDR3 is CATSRDQWGHEQYF. CDR3 nucleotides: TGTGCCACCAGCAGAGATCAATGGGGGCACGAGCAGTACTTC.

The genes are TRBV20-1 and TRBJ1-1; D not certain. This CDR3 has 12 residues. Germline V gene lookup returns CDR1 DFQATT and CDR2 SNEGSKA (reference sequence). Trimming took off 5 bases at V and 1 base at J, with 8 bases between the two ends. CDR3 loop: CSAGLGNTEAFF. The CDR3 nucleotides are TGCAGTGCTGGCCTGGGGAACACTGAAGCTTTCTTT.

This chain connects TRBV14 to TRBJ2-1; unclear D gene. The CDR3 spans 12 residues. Trimming left V 4 bases short and J 4 bases short, with 5 bases between. The germline gives CDR1 SGHDN, CDR2 FVKESK. CDR3 bases: TGTGCCAGCAGCCTAATATACAATGAGCAGTTCTTC. Translated: CASSLIYNEQFF.

The chain carries TRBV6-1 and TRBJ2-7; D perhaps matches TRBD2 (6 bases). The germline V gene has CDR1 MNHNS and CDR2 SASEGT. The CDR3 loop spans 13 amino acids. V was pared by 4 bases and J by 5 bases, with 12 bases between. As DNA, the CDR3 is TGTGCCAGCAGTGGACTAGTTAGCGACGAGCAGTACTTC. This encodes CASSGLVSDEQYF.

Only a few counts were recorded for this clonotype. The J gene is TRBJ2-5, the V gene TRBV7-9, with TRBD2 matching 7 bases. V trimming: 5 bases; J trimming: 2 bases; junction bases outside the gene matches: 5. CDR3 length: 14 residues. Germline V lookup: CDR1 SEHNR, CDR2 FQNEAQ (reference sequence). The CDR3 loop reads CASSPPGGQETQYF. The CDR3 nucleotides read TGTGCCAGCAGCCCCCCGGGGGGTCAAGAGACCCAGTACTTC.

The chain links TRBV12-3 or TRBV12-4 to TRBJ2-1; the D is unclear. V lost 6 bases and J lost 10, with 7 bases in between. The CDR3 sequence is 10 residues long. CDR3 loop: CASSLVEQFF. The CDR3 region has the DNA TGTGCCAGCAGCCTCGTAGAGCAGTTCTTC.

This sequence joins TRBV7-9 and TRBJ1-2; TRBD1 is a possible D gene (5 bases). This CDR3 region has 15 residues. Germline V gene data show CDR1 as SEHNR and CDR2 as FQNEAQ (reference sequence). Trimming shortened V by 4 bases and J by 4 bases, and 16 bases separated the two germline ends. The CDR3 DNA follows: TGTGCCAGCAGCTACGGACTCAGGGAATCCTATGGCTACACCTTC. As protein: CASSYGLRESYGYTF.

The V gene is TRBV27, the J gene TRBJ2-7, with 7 bases lining up with TRBD2. The ends lost 10 bases at V and 1 base at J; junction bases unmatched: 16. This CDR3 region has 16 residues. Germline V gene data show CDR1 as MNHEY and CDR2 as SMNVEV (reference sequence). The CDR3 bases are TGTGCCACCACCTACTCGGGAGGCGGACATTCCTACGAGCAGTACTTC. Translation gives CATTYSGGGHSYEQYF.

The sample holds a few counts of this clonotype. This chain connects TRBV7-2 to TRBJ1-2, with D tentatively TRBD1 (5 bases). Germline CDR1 SGHTA, CDR2 FQGNSA. The CDR3 runs 18 residues. V was trimmed by 5 bases and J by 4 bases, leaving 26 bases between them. CDR3 sequence: CASSPNAPGTEAFYGYTF. The CDR3 nucleotides read TGTGCCAGCAGCCCGAACGCCCCAGGGACCGAAGCTTTCTATGGCTACACCTTC.

In the case of this clonotype: A read error may produce the germline difference seen at one junction end. The chain combines TRBV19 with TRBJ1-1; D gene ambiguous. In germline, CDR1 is LNHDA, CDR2 SQIVND (reference sequence). The CDR3 sequence is 12 residues long. CDR3 DNA sequence: TGTGCCAGTAGTATCGCCACCGCGGTCTCCACCTTT. This sequence encodes CASSIATAVSTF.

This rearrangement joins TRBV30 to TRBJ1-6; D is uncertain. Trimming removed 4 bases from V and 10 bases from J, with 14 bases in between. Germline V lookup: CDR1 GTSNPN, CDR2 SVGIG (reference sequence). The CDR3 is 13 amino acids. Here the CDR3 reads CAWTPDGGSPLHF. CDR3 DNA sequence: TGTGCCTGGACCCCAGACGGAGGCTCACCCCTCCACTTT.

The genes are TRBV12-3 or TRBV12-4 and TRBJ1-2, with 10 bases aligning to TRBD1. The CDR3 has 14 amino acids. J gave up 7 bases and V 4 bases, and 6 bases lay outside the gene matches. Here the CDR3 reads CASSSPGTGVGYTF. The CDR3 nucleotides are TGTGCCAGCAGTTCCCCCGGGACAGGGGTTGGCTACACCTTC.

This chain links TRBV2 with TRBJ2-6; TRBD1 matches 7 bases. The ends lost 8 bases at V and 4 bases at J; junction bases unmatched: 5. CDR1 is SNHLY, CDR2 FYNNEI, per germline. This CDR3 has 14 amino acids. The CDR3 loop is CASQDRAGANVLTF. DNA of the CDR3: TGTGCCAGCCAAGACAGGGCGGGGGCCAACGTCCTGACTTTC.

This chain joins TRBV29-1 and TRBJ2-1; the match to TRBD1 covers 7 bases. The CDR3 runs 14 residues. After removal of 6 bases from V and 0 bases from J, the junction contained 5 bases not matched to a gene. CDR1 and CDR2 (germline): SQVTM, ANQGSEA. The CDR3 sequence is CSVPRDSSYNEQFF. DNA of the CDR3: TGCAGCGTGCCCCGGGACAGCTCCTACAATGAGCAGTTCTTC.

The chain carries TRBV5-1 and TRBJ1-1; no definite D call. This CDR3 is built from 15 residues. Between the trimmed V and J ends, which lost 3 bases and 1 base, there was a span of 13 bases. Germline V lookup: CDR1 SGHRS, CDR2 YFSETQ. CDR3 sequence reads: CASSSGPGRNTEAFF. The CDR3 DNA follows: TGCGCCAGCAGCTCTGGGCCGGGGAGGAACACTGAAGCTTTCTTT.

On this clonotype itself: The germline gene is not matched at one end of the junction; a read error may be the cause. The chain recombines TRBV19 with TRBJ1-1; D unclear. Germline V gives CDR1 LNHDA, CDR2 SQIVND (reference sequence). This CDR3 contains 16 residues. The CDR3 reads CASMGPGPVLNTGAFF. The DNA of the CDR3 is TGTGCCAGTATGGGCCCGGGTCCTGTTTTGAACACTGGAGCTTTCTTT.

The chain combines TRBV3-1 with TRBJ2-3; D gene ambiguous. The germline gives CDR1 LGHDT, CDR2 YNNKEL (reference sequence). The CDR3 has 13 amino acids. V lost 2 bases and J 0 bases, leaving 3 bases between the germline ends. This CDR3 reads CASSQISTDTQYF. CDR3 bases: TGTGCCAGCAGCCAAATTAGCACAGATACGCAGTATTTT.

The genes are TRBV18 and TRBJ2-1; 8 bases are a match to TRBD2. Looked up from germline, CDR1 is KGHSH and CDR2 is LQKENI. The junction had 5 bases not matched to a gene; V was cut back by 3 bases and J by 4 bases. The CDR3 is made up of 15 amino acids. The DNA of the CDR3 is TGTGCCAGCTCACCTGTAGGGACTAGTTACAATGAGCAGTTCTTC. Encoded protein: CASSPVGTSYNEQFF.

This chain joins TRBV27 and TRBJ2-1; 12 nucleotides match TRBD2. The trim removed 3 bases at V and 6 bases at J, leaving 6 bases unmatched. CDR3 size: 16 residues. Germline-derived CDR1 and CDR2 are MNHEY and SMNVEV (reference sequence). The CDR3 sequence is CASSFLLAGGVNEQFF. CDR3 DNA: TGTGCCAGCAGTTTCCTGCTAGCGGGGGGGGTCAATGAGCAGTTCTTC.